This T cell receptor (beta chain) comes out of a study of blood T cells in healthy people across ages. Together with a sample-barcoded 5' primer, a J-beta primer mix was included in a second PCR lasting about 6 to 11 cycles. TCRdb reprocessed the 5' RACE reads via MiXCR and lists one record per CDR3 protein. The table shows 850,000 to 1,300,000 distinct CDR3 sequences, with over 35% occurring only once. After removal of 6 bases from V and 5 bases from J, the junction contained 8 bases not matched to a gene. This CDR3 is 15 amino acids long. What was sequenced was blood. The V gene is TRBV12-3 or TRBV12-4, the J gene TRBJ2-1; 9 bases fit TRBD1. The sequence derives from a woman aged 55 to 70 in good health. CDR3 bases: TGTGCCAGCAGATCGACAGGGGGATACCACAATGAGCAGTTCTTC. It is translated as CASRSTGGYHNEQFF.